This T cell receptor (beta chain) originates from a study of blood T cell repertoires in COVID-19. Study-level information: Specimens from acute and convalescent COVID-19 originated in the United States, Italy and Spain.

The authors' processing: Using reference gene primer amplification, nucleated cell counts were estimated. Method: immunoSEQ multiplex PCR; TCRdb's copy keeps in-frame clones and lacks some. The DNA was the basis for D and trimming; V, J and clone size are from that table. The sample shows around 70,000 clones, around 87% of them seen only once. Per germline, CDR1 ENHRY and CDR2 SYGVKD. The CDR3 loop spans 13 amino acids. Trimming took off 10 bases at V and 10 bases at J, with 19 bases between the two ends. V is TRBV10-3 and J is TRBJ2-2, with D tentatively TRBD1 (6 bases). The material sequenced was peripheral blood. The receptor was isolated from a woman older than 75 with active or convalescent COVID-19. This chain's CDR3 is CATRGVNPEELFF. CDR3 DNA: TGTGCCACCAGGGGAGTTAACCCGGAGGAGCTGTTTTTT.